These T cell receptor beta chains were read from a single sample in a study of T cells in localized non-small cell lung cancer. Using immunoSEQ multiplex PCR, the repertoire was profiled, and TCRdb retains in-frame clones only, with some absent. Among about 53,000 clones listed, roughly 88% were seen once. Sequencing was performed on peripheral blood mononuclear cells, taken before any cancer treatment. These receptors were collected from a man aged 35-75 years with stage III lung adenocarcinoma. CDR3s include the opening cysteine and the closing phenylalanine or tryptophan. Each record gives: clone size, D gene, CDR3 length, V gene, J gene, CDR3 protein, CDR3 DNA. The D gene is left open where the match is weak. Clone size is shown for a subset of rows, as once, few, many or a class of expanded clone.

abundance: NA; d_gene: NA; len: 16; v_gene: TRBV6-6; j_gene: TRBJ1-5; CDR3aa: CASSYGAGDSNQPQHF; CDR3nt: TGTGCCAGCAGTTACGGGGCAGGGGATAGCAATCAGCCCCAGCATTTT
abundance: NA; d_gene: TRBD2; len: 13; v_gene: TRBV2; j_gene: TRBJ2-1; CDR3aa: CASSERGGREQFF; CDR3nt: TGTGCCAGCAGTGAGCGGGGGGGGCGGGAGCAGTTCTTC
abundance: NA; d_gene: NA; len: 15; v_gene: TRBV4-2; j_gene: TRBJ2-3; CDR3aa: CASSRGETSTDTQYF; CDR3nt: TGTGCCAGCAGCCGCGGGGAGACTAGCACAGATACGCAGTATTTT
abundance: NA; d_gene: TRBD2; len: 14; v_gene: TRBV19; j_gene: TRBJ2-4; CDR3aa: CASSIGEGQNIQYF; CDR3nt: TGTGCCAGTAGTATAGGGGAGGGGCAAAACATTCAGTACTTC
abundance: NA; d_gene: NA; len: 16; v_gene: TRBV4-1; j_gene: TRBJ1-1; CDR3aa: CASSQGGTPLNTEAFF; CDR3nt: TGCGCCAGCAGCCAAGGTGGGACACCCTTGAACACTGAAGCTTTCTTT
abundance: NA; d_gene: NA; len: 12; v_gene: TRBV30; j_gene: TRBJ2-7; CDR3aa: CAWSALSYEQYF; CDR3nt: TGTGCCTGGAGTGCACTGTCCTACGAGCAGTACTTC
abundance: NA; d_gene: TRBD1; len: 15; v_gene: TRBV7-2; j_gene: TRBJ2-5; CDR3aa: CASSKGQGFQETQYF; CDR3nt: TGTGCCAGCAGCAAAGGACAGGGGTTTCAAGAGACCCAGTACTTC
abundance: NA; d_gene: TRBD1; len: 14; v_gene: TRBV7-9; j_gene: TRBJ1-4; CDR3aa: CASSQGATNEKLFF; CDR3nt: TGTGCCAGCAGCCAGGGGGCAACTAATGAAAAACTGTTTTTT
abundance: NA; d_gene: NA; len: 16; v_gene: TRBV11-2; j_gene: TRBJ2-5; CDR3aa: CASSLGQGIFDETQYF; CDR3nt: TGTGCCAGCAGCTTAGGGCAGGGAATCTTTGACGAGACCCAGTACTTC
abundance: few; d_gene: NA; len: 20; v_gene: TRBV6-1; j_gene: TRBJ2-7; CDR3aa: CASSDGSPDSYRLAYLEQYF; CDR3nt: TGTGCCAGCAGTGACGGGTCCCCGGACAGTTACCGCCTAGCCTACCTAGAGCAGTACTTC
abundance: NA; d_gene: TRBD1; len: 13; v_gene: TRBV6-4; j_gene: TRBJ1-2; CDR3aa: CASSETGTGGYTF; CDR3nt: TGTGCCAGCAGTGAAACCGGGACAGGGGGCTACACCTTC
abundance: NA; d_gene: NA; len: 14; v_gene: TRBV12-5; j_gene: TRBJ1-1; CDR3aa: CASGLEGWRTEAFF; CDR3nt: TGTGCTAGTGGTTTGGAGGGATGGAGGACTGAAGCTTTCTTT
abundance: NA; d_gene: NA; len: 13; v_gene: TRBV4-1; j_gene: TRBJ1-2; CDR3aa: CASSQGSEVGYTF; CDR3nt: TGCGCCAGCAGCCAAGGTTCAGAGGTTGGCTACACCTTC
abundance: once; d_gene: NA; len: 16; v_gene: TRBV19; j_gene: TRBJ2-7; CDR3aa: CASSILPGPGNYEQYF; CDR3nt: TGTGCCAGTAGTATTTTACCGGGGCCAGGCAACTACGAGCAGTACTTC
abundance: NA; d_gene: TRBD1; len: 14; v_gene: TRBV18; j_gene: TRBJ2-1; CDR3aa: CASSRQGADNEQFF; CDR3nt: TGTGCCAGCTCACGACAGGGGGCAGACAATGAGCAGTTCTTC
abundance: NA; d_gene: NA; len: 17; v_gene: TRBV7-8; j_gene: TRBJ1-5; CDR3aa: CASSLSRTSDSNQPQHF; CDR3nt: TGTGCCAGCAGCTTATCTCGGACATCCGATAGCAATCAGCCCCAGCATTTT
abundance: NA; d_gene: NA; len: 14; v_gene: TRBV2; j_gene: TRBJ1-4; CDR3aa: CASGRKGPDEKLFF; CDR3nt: TGTGCCAGCGGTAGAAAAGGGCCTGATGAAAAACTGTTTTTT
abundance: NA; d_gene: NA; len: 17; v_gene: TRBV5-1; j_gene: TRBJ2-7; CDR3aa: CASSLGTLQGDSYEQYF; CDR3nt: TGCGCCAGCAGCTTGGGGACTCTCCAAGGGGACTCCTACGAGCAGTACTTC
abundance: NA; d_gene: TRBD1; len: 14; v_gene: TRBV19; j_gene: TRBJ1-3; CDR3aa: CASRQTGTGNTIYF; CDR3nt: TGTGCCAGTAGACAGACAGGGACTGGAAACACCATATATTTT
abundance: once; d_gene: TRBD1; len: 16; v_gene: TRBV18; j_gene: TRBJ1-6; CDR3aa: CASSPSTGANNSPLHF; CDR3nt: TGTGCCAGCTCACCATCCACAGGGGCGAATAATTCACCCCTCCACTTT
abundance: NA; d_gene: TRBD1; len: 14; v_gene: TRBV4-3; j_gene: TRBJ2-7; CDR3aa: CASSRGQGSYEQYF; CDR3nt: TGCGCCAGCAGCCGTGGACAGGGATCCTACGAGCAGTACTTC
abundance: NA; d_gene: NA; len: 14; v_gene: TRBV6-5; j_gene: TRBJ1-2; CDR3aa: CASSRDGTNYGYTF; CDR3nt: TGTGCCAGCAGTCGGGACGGCACTAACTATGGCTACACCTTC
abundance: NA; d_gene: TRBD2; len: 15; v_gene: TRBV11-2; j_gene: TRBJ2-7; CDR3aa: CASSRTSASSYEQYF; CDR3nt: TGTGCCAGCAGCCGGACTAGCGCTTCCTCCTACGAGCAGTACTTC
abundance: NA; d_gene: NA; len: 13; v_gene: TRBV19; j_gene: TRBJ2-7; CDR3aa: CASSTSGTHEQYF; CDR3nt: TGTGCCAGTAGTACCTCCGGGACGCACGAGCAGTACTTC
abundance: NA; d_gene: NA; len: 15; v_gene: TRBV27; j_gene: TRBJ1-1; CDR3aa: CASQPIGEMNTEAFF; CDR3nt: TGTGCCAGTCAACCTATAGGAGAAATGAACACTGAAGCTTTCTTT
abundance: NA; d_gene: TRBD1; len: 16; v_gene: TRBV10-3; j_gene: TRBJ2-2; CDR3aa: CATRDRSGTGTGELFF; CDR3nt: TGTGCCACCCGGGACAGGTCAGGGACGGGGACCGGGGAGCTGTTTTTT
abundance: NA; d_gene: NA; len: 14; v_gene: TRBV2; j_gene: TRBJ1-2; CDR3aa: CASSDTNVQGGYTF; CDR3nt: TGTGCCAGCAGCGACACCAACGTACAAGGTGGCTACACCTTC
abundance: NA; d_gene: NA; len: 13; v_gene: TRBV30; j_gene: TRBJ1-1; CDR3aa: CAWMGGKNTEAFF; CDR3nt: TGTGCCTGGATGGGGGGCAAGAACACTGAAGCTTTCTTT
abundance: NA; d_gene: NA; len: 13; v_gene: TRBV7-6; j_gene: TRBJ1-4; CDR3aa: CASGTPPDEKLFF; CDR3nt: TGTGCCAGCGGGACACCTCCTGATGAAAAACTGTTTTTT
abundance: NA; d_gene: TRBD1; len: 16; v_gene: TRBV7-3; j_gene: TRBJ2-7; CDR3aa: CASSPSPGTGGDEQYF; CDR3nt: TGTGCCAGCAGCCCTTCCCCCGGGACAGGGGGGGACGAGCAGTACTTC
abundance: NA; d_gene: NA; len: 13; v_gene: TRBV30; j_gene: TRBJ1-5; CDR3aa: CAWSRAGNQPQHF; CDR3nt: TGTGCCTGGTCAAGGGCGGGCAATCAGCCCCAGCATTTT
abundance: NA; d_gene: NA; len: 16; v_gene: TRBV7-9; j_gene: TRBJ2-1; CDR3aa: CASSFRDLSRRDEQFF; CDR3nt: TGTGCCAGCAGCTTTCGAGATCTCTCCCGCCGGGATGAGCAGTTCTTC
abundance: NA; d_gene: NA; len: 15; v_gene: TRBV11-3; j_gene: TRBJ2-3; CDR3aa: CASSPGTISTDTQYF; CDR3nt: TGTGCCAGCAGCCCGGGGACAATAAGCACAGATACGCAGTATTTT
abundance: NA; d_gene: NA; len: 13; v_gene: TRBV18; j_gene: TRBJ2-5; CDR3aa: CASSSPEQETQYF; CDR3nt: TGTGCCAGCTCATCGCCAGAACAAGAGACCCAGTACTTC
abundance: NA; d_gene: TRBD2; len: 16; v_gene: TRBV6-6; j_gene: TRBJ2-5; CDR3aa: CASSYSTAGDQETQYF; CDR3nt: TGTGCCAGCAGTTACTCCACAGCGGGGGACCAAGAGACCCAGTACTTC
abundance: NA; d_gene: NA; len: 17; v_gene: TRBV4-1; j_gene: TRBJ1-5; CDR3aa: CASSQEQSRGRRQPQHF; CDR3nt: TGCGCCAGCAGCCAAGAGCAGTCCAGAGGGCGAAGACAGCCCCAGCATTTT
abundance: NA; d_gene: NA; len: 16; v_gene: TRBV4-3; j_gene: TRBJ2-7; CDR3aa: CASSQSRDTYSYEQYF; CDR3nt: TGCGCCAGCAGCCAATCCCGGGACACCTACTCCTACGAGCAGTACTTC
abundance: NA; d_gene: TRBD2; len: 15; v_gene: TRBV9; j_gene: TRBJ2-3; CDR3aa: CASSHTSGGTQTQYF; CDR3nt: TGTGCCAGCAGCCATACTAGCGGGGGGACTCAAACGCAGTATTTT
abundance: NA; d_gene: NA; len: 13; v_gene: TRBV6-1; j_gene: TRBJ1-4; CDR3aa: CASKTRDNEKLFF; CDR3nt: TGTGCCAGCAAGACCAGGGATAATGAAAAACTGTTTTTT
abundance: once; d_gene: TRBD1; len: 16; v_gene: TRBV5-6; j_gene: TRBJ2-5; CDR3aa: CASSLDTGGIWETQYF; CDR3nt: TGTGCCAGCAGCTTGGATACAGGGGGGATATGGGAGACCCAGTACTTC
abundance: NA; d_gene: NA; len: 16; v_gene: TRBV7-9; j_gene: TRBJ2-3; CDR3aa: CASSLGPGASTDTQYF; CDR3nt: TGTGCCAGCAGCTTGGGACCAGGGGCTAGCACAGATACGCAGTATTTT
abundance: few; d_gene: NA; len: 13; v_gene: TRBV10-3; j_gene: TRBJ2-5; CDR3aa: CAISLSGTETQYF; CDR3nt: TGTGCCATCAGCCTTTCCGGGACGGAGACCCAGTACTTC
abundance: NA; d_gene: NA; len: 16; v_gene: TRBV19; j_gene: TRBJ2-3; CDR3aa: CASSFQGAGVTDTQYF; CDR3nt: TGTGCCAGTAGTTTCCAGGGGGCGGGGGTCACAGATACGCAGTATTTT
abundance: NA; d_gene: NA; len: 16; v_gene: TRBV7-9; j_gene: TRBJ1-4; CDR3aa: CASTRDTRLTNEKLFF; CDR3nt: TGTGCCAGCACCAGGGACACCCGGCTAACTAATGAAAAACTGTTTTTT
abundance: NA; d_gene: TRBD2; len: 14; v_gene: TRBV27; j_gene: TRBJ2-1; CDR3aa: CASSFNGRVNEQFF; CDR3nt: TGTGCCAGCAGTTTTAACGGGAGGGTAAATGAGCAGTTCTTC